The 23 T cell receptor beta chains in this list originate from one sample, sequenced in a study of identical twins. Each CDR3 protein is one row after TCRdb ran MiXCR on the 5' RACE reads. The sample consists of more than 600,000 distinct CDR3 sequences, about 20% of them appearing once. The same data also went into a second study, on T cells expressing NK-cell markers.

Source material: PBMCs. Receptors originate from a woman aged 18 to 35 in good health.

V usage is TRBV6-4 and J usage is TRBJ2-2; tentatively, D is TRBD2 (7 bases). CDR3 length equals 16 residues. With 4 bases removed from V and 4 bases from J, the gap between germline ends came to 16 bases. Germline-derived CDR1 and CDR2 are MRHNA and SNTAGT. CDR3 sequence: CASSGLSGGITGELFF. DNA for the CDR3: TGTGCCAGCAGTGGTCTCTCGGGGGGCATCACCGGGGAGCTGTTTTTT.

This clonotype was counted between two and nine times. This sequence joins TRBV7-9 and TRBJ2-7, with 8 bases lining up with TRBD2. The CDR3 extends over 13 amino acids. With V trimmed by 5 bases and J by 6 bases, 6 bases remained unmatched. CDR1 and CDR2 (germline): SEHNR, FQNEAQ (reference sequence). The CDR3 reads CASSQTSVSEQYF. The CDR3 DNA is TGTGCCAGCAGCCAGACTAGCGTGAGCGAGCAGTACTTC.

The table lists this clonotype with many counts. The chain recombines TRBV20-1 with TRBJ2-7, with 10 bases matching TRBD1. The CDR3 covers 14 residues. In germline, CDR1 is DFQATT, CDR2 SNEGSKA (reference sequence). Trimming took 6 bases from V and 1 from J; bases not matched to a gene: 6. The CDR3 sequence: CSARTGQGSYEQYF. The CDR3 bases are TGCAGTGCAAGAACGGGACAGGGGTCCTACGAGCAGTACTTC.

The chain combines TRBV3-1 with TRBJ2-1; possible D gene TRBD1, 6 bases. Trimming stripped 2 bases from V and 10 bases from J, with 21 bases between. CDR1 is LGHDT and CDR2 is YNNKEL in the germline V gene (reference sequence). This CDR3 contains 16 residues. The CDR3 reads CASSQPSWGRAEEQFF. The CDR3 DNA reads TGTGCCAGCAGCCAACCTAGCTGGGGGCGGGCAGAAGAGCAGTTCTTC.

In this sample, this clonotype turned up a few times. J is TRBJ2-5 and V is TRBV2; D gene unclear. CDR3 length: 11 amino acids. V lost 4 bases and J 5 bases, leaving 5 bases between the germline ends. Germline V gene lookup returns CDR1 SNHLY and CDR2 FYNNEI. The CDR3 sequence: CASSAWETQYF. For the CDR3, the DNA is TGTGCCAGCAGTGCGTGGGAGACCCAGTACTTC.

This rearrangement joins TRBV18 to TRBJ2-2; 7 bases are shared with TRBD2. This CDR3 region has 15 residues. CDR1 and CDR2 (germline): KGHSH, LQKENI. V was clipped by 3 bases and J by 4 bases; unmatched bases: 5. The CDR3 loop is CASSPPSGFTGELFF. The DNA of the CDR3 is TGTGCCAGCTCACCTCCTAGCGGATTCACCGGGGAGCTGTTTTTT.

The V and J genes are TRBV5-1 and TRBJ1-2; D remains ambiguous. Germline assignment: CDR1 SGHRS and CDR2 YFSETQ. V was cut by 4 bases and J by 7 bases, with 8 bases left in between. The CDR3 spans 11 residues. The CDR3 sequence is CASSNESGYTF. CDR3 DNA sequence: TGCGCCAGCAGCAATGAGAGTGGCTACACCTTC.

A few counts support this clonotype. CDR3 nucleotides: TGCAGCGTTGATAAAGCGAACACTGAAGCTTTCTTT. Protein sequence: CSVDKANTEAFF. V usage is TRBV29-1 and J usage is TRBJ1-1, with unresolved D. V lost 3 bases to trimming and J lost 1 base, with 6 bases between them. Germline-derived CDR1 and CDR2 are SQVTM and ANQGSEA. This CDR3 region has 12 residues.

This chain joins TRBV9 and TRBJ2-1; D may be TRBD1 (6 bases). Germline V gene sequence: CDR1 SGDLS, CDR2 YYNGEE. V lost 3 bases and J lost 7, with 23 bases in between. The CDR3 loop spans 17 amino acids. The CDR3 reads CASSASTGYAPKNEQFF. The CDR3 bases are TGTGCCAGCAGCGCCTCGACAGGTTACGCGCCTAAGAATGAGCAGTTCTTC.

This clonotype has more than one count but fewer than ten. The chain joins TRBV2 to TRBJ2-6; D gene uncertain. CDR3 length: 16 residues. Germline V lookup: CDR1 SNHLY, CDR2 FYNNEI. Trimming pared 0 bases from V and 0 bases from J, leaving 6 bases between. The CDR3 region has the DNA TGTGCCAGCAGTGAAGCGGCTTACTCTGGGGCCAACGTCCTGACTTTC. It specifies CASSEAAYSGANVLTF.

The rearrangement uses TRBV15 and TRBJ2-1; D remains unclear. Germline V gene lookup returns CDR1 LNHNV and CDR2 YYDKDF (reference sequence). CDR3 length: 17 residues. Trimming left V 0 bases short and J 2 bases short, with 14 bases between. The CDR3 protein is CATSRDFKGHTYNEQFF. In DNA, the CDR3 is TGTGCCACCAGCAGAGATTTTAAGGGCCACACCTACAATGAGCAGTTCTTC.

This clonotype was recorded once. The chain uses TRBV28 and TRBJ2-3; D remains ambiguous. Trimming took off 6 bases at V and 5 bases at J, with 9 bases between the two ends. The CDR3 has 12 amino acids. The germline CDR1 and CDR2 sequences are MDHEN and SYDVKM. The CDR3 sequence: CASRSFRDTQYF. The CDR3 DNA follows: TGTGCCAGCAGGAGTTTCAGAGATACGCAGTATTTT.

The chain is built from TRBV29-1 and TRBJ2-7; 9 bases align to TRBD1. The V segment lost 6 bases and the J segment 10 bases; nucleotides outside the gene matches: 7. This CDR3 is built from 11 residues. The germline V gene encodes CDR1 SQVTM and CDR2 ANQGSEA. CDR3 bases: TGCAGCGTGGACCCGGGACAGGGACAGTACTTC. It codes for CSVDPGQGQYF.

The chain joins TRBV11-1 to TRBJ2-7; D is unresolved. The V and J ends lost 1 base and 5 bases respectively, with 18 bases between them. From germline, CDR1 is SGHAT and CDR2 FQDESV (reference sequence). The length of the CDR3 is 16 residues. The CDR3 region has the DNA TGTGCCAGCAGCTTAGAATTGCGAGGAATTTACAACGAGCAGTACTTC. Amino acids: CASSLELRGIYNEQYF.

The gene calls are TRBV25-1 and TRBJ2-1, with D unclear. Germline-derived CDR1 and CDR2 are MGHDK and SYGVNS. V dropped 4 bases and J dropped 4 bases, with 11 bases sitting between them. The CDR3 is 14 residues long. The CDR3 protein is CASSVGVLYNEQFF. The CDR3 nucleotides are TGTGCCAGCAGTGTTGGGGTTTTGTACAATGAGCAGTTCTTC.

The chain uses TRBV20-1 and TRBJ2-3; D gene unclear. Trimming left V 6 bases short and J 0 bases short, with 13 bases between. Germline assignment: CDR1 DFQATT and CDR2 SNEGSKA (reference sequence). This CDR3 spans 14 amino acids. CDR3 in amino acids: CSAKHQFSTDTQYF. The CDR3 bases are TGCAGTGCGAAACACCAGTTTAGCACAGATACGCAGTATTTT.

This chain joins TRBV6-5 and TRBJ2-3; possibly TRBD1 for D (5 bases). Germline loops: CDR1 MNHEY, CDR2 SVGAGI. CDR3 length equals 12 residues. V was cut by 6 bases and J by 6 bases, with 10 bases left in between. The CDR3 DNA is TGTGCCAGCAGGGGGCTGCCGGATACGCAGTATTTT. This codes for CASRGLPDTQYF.

V and J are TRBV15 and TRBJ1-2; D is uncertain. V was trimmed by 5 bases and J by 4 bases, leaving 8 bases between them. The CDR3 consists of 12 residues. Germline lookup yields CDR1 LNHNV and CDR2 YYDKDF (reference sequence). Written as DNA, the CDR3 is TGTGCCACCAGCGACGGTGCCTATGGCTACACCTTC. Translating it yields CATSDGAYGYTF.

The V and J genes are TRBV18 and TRBJ1-6; D unresolved. The V end lost 5 bases, the J end lost 4 bases, and 15 bases lay between the germline ends. CDR1 KGHSH and CDR2 LQKENI come from the germline V gene. CDR3 length: 16 amino acids. As DNA, the CDR3 is TGTGCCAGCTCAGCGACCCACGGAGGATATAATTCACCCCTCCACTTT. It yields the protein CASSATHGGYNSPLHF.

This clonotype was seen a few times. This chain joins TRBV4-3 and TRBJ1-4; D is perhaps TRBD1 (5 bases). CDR1 is LGHNA, CDR2 YSLEER, per germline. This CDR3 spans 15 amino acids. V was trimmed by 8 bases and J by 0 bases, leaving 13 bases between them. CDR3 in amino acids: CASGRRGTTNEKLFF. DNA of the CDR3: TGCGCCAGCGGGAGAAGGGGTACAACTAATGAAAAACTGTTTTTT.

This clonotype was counted only a few times. The chain combines TRBV7-9 with TRBJ2-7; 7 positions match TRBD1. Germline V gives CDR1 SEHNR, CDR2 FQNEAQ (reference sequence). With V trimmed by 8 bases and J by 2 bases, 9 bases remained unmatched. CDR3 length: 14 residues. DNA of the CDR3: TGTGCCAGCCAACATCCGGGACAGACCTACGAGCAGTACTTC. Its translation is CASQHPGQTYEQYF.

V usage is TRBV20-1 and J usage is TRBJ2-2, with D unresolved. The CDR3 runs 11 residues. V lost 7 bases and J 2 bases, leaving 5 bases between the germline ends. Germline CDR1 is DFQATT and CDR2 is SNEGSKA (reference sequence). CDR3 protein: CSVRNTGELFF. DNA of the CDR3: TGCAGTGTAAGAAACACCGGGGAGCTGTTTTTT.

CDR3 protein: CASKNTASGSYNEQFF. In DNA, the CDR3 is TGTGCCAGCAAGAACACCGCTAGCGGATCGTACAATGAGCAGTTCTTC. The chain is built from TRBV12-3 or TRBV12-4 and TRBJ2-1; 7 nucleotides align to TRBD2. After removal of 7 bases from V and 4 bases from J, the junction contained 13 bases not matched to a gene. The CDR3 is made up of 16 amino acids.